This T cell receptor (beta chain) was obtained from a study of blood T cells in healthy people across ages. Using a J-beta primer mix together with a sample-barcoded 5' primer, a second PCR was run for roughly 6 to 12 cycles. Every cDNA molecule carried a tag from a template-switch adaptor bearing 12 random nucleotides. Per-sample output comprised a minimum of 2.5 million paired-end reads containing CDR3. From the 5' RACE reads, TCRdb called clonotypes with MiXCR, one entry per CDR3 protein. The repertoire holds about 670,000 distinct CDR3 sequences, under 65% seen once, with about 13% in the top ten. The individuals who served as donors were healthy Caucasians living in Russia, aged about 6 to 95. Per sample, a minimum of 6.5 million PBMCs were isolated. CDR3 length: 13 residues. The V end lost 5 bases, the J end lost 5 bases, and 14 bases lay between the germline ends. The germline CDR1 and CDR2 sequences are DFQATT and SNEGSKA (reference sequence).

The V and J genes are TRBV20-1 and TRBJ2-3; D gene uncertain. Sample: blood. The sequence derives from a woman aged 80 or over in good health. The CDR3 DNA is TGCAGTGCTCCGCTGTCAGGTGGAGATACGCAGTATTTT. Protein: CSAPLSGGDTQYF.